Sequencing of this T cell receptor beta chain was carried out in a study of blood T cell repertoires in COVID-19. Study-level background: COVID-19 samples, acute and convalescent, were from the United States, Italy and Spain. PBMCs, B-cell-depleted T cells, or T cells were the source of the cDNA or gDNA that made up the material.

Trimming took 1 base from V and 7 from J, leaving 13 bases between them. CDR3 length: 15 amino acids. CDR1 SGHAT and CDR2 FQNNGV come from the germline V gene. As originally analysed: Amplifying reference gene primers gave estimates of nucleated cell counts. Measured with immunoSEQ multiplex PCR; TCRdb has only the in-frame clones, and not every one. Clone size and the V and J calls come from that table; the DNA yielded D and trimming. This sample carries roughly 320,000 clones, 85% to 90% of them seen once, and the ten largest clones take less than 2%. This TCR came from a woman aged 25 to 45 with COVID-19, enrolled during active disease. This rearrangement joins TRBV11-2 to TRBJ1-4, with D uncertain. The material sequenced was peripheral blood. The CDR3 DNA is TGTGCCAGCAGCTTAGTTGGTAGCCCGGTTGAAAAACTGTTTTTT. This sequence encodes CASSLVGSPVEKLFF.